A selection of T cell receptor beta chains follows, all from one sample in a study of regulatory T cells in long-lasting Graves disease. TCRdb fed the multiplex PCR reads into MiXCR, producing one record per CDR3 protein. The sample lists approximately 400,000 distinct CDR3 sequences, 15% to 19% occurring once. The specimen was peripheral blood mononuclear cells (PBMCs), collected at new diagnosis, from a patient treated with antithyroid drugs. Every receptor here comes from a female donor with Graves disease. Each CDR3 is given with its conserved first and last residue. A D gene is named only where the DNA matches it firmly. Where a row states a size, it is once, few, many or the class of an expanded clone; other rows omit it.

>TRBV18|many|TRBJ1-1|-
TGTGCCAGCTCACCGGGTTCGTTACAGACTGAAGCTTTCTTT
CASSPGSLQTEAFF
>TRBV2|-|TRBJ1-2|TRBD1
TGTGCCAGCACCCCAGGGGGAGGTAGACCAAACTATGGCTACACCTTC
CASTPGGGRPNYGYTF
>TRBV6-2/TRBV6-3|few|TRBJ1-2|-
TGTGCCAGCAGCCAAATCAGGGGTCCTAGATATGGCTACACCTTC
CASSQIRGPRYGYTF
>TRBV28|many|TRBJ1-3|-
TGTGCCAGCAGTTTATGGGGCAACAGCATCTCTGGAAACACCATATATTTT
CASSLWGNSISGNTIYF
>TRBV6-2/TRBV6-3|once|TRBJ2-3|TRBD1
TGTGCCAGCAGTTACCTCGGACAGGCCCCAGATACGCAGTATTTT
CASSYLGQAPDTQYF
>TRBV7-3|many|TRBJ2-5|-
TGTGCCAGCAGTTTAGGCCCAGGGGACCAAGAGACCCAGTACTTC
CASSLGPGDQETQYF
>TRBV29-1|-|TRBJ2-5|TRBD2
TGCAGCGCTGACCTCCCCCTGCTAGCGGGAGGGCTCGACGAGACCCAGTACTTC
CSADLPLLAGGLDETQYF
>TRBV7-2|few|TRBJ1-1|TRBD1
TGTGCCAGCAGCTACCGGGACAGACCGGGGATGAACACTGAAGCTTTCTTT
CASSYRDRPGMNTEAFF
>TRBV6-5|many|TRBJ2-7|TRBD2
TGTGCCAGCAGTTACTCGTTCTCGGCGACTAGCGGAAACGACTACGAGCAGTACTTC
CASSYSFSATSGNDYEQYF
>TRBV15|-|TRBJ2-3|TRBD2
TGTGCCACCAGCTCTACTGGACTAGCGGGAGCCGATACGCAGTATTTT
CATSSTGLAGADTQYF
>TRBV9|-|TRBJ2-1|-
TGTGCCAGCAGCCGGATCGGGACATCGGTCTACAATGAGCAGTTCTTC
CASSRIGTSVYNEQFF
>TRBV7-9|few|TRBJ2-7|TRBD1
TGTGCCAGCACCATACGAAAGGACAGGCCCTACGAGCAGTACTTC
CASTIRKDRPYEQYF
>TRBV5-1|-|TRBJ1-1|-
TGCGCCAGCAGCTTGGCTCCCGGGGTAAGAATGAACACTGAAGCTTTCTTT
CASSLAPGVRMNTEAFF
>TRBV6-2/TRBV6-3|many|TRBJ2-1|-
TGTGCCAGCAGTTATGCCTACAATGAGCAGTTCTTC
CASSYAYNEQFF
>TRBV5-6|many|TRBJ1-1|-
TGTGCCAGCAGCTTGGACACCGTGAACACTGAAGCTTTCTTT
CASSLDTVNTEAFF
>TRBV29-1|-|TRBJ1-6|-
TGCAGCGTTGGAACAGGTTTGGGGAGCCCCCTCCACTTT
CSVGTGLGSPLHF
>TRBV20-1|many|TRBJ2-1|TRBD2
TGCAGTGCCCCTAGTGTTACTAGCGGGACCGATGAGCAGTTCTTC
CSAPSVTSGTDEQFF
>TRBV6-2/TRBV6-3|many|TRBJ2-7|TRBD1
TGTGCCAGCAGTTACCCCCGACAGGGGGCGGTGTACGAGCAGTACTTC
CASSYPRQGAVYEQYF
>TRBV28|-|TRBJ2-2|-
TGTGCCAGCAGTCCGAGAAAGACAGGGAACACCGGGGAGCTGTTTTTT
CASSPRKTGNTGELFF
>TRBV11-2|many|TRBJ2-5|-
TGTGCCAGCAGCTTAGATCTCGTAAGCGTCACCCAGTACTTC
CASSLDLVSVTQYF
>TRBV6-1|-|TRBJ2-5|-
TGTGCCGCTCGACCTCCGTCCCCAGAGACCCAGTACTTC
CAARPPSPETQYF
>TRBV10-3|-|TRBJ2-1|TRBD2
TGTGCCACCCAGACTAGCGGGAGTTTCCCTGAGCAGTTCTTC
CATQTSGSFPEQFF
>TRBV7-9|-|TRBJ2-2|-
TGTGCCAGCAGCCGAGCCCTAGGGGCCACCGGGGAGCTGTTTTTT
CASSRALGATGELFF
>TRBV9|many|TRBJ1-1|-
TGTGCCAGCAGCCCTACACCCCAAGGGGGACTCACTGAAGCTTTCTTT
CASSPTPQGGLTEAFF
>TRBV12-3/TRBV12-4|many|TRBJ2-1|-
TGTGCCAGCAGTTTGGGCAGGCCTTTGGAGCAGTTCTTC
CASSLGRPLEQFF
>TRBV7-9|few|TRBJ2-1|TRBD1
TGTGCCAGCAAAACAGGGGGCTACAATGAGCAGTTCTTC
CASKTGGYNEQFF
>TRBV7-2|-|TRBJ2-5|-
TGTGCCAGCAGCTTAAACCGGATCCAAGAGACCCAGTACTTC
CASSLNRIQETQYF
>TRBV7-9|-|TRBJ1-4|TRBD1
TGTGCCAGCAGCTCCCGACAGGGCGCGACTAATGAAAAACTGTTTTTT
CASSSRQGATNEKLFF
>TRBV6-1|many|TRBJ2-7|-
TGTGCCAGCAGAGAGGGACGGACCAGTGTCTACGAGCAGTACTTC
CASREGRTSVYEQYF
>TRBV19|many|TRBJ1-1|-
TGTGCCAGTAGTGCTCGTACAGCGACCCGTGAAGCTTTCTTT
CASSARTATREAFF
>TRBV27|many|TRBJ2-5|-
TGTGCCAGCAGTCCCGGGTCCCAAGAGACCCAGTACTTC
CASSPGSQETQYF
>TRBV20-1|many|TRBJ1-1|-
TGCAGTGCTAGGGCGCTAGACATGGCTTTCTTT
CSARALDMAFF
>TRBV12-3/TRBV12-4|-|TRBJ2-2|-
TGTGCCAGCAGACCTACAGCTGCACCCGCTATGTTTTTT
CASRPTAAPAMFF
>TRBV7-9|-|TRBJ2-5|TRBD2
TGTGCCAGCAGCCCATGGGGACTAGCGGGGGAAGAGACCCAGTACTTC
CASSPWGLAGEETQYF
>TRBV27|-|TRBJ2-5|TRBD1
TGTGCCAGCACCACCCGGGACAGGGTAACAGAGACCCAGTACTTC
CASTTRDRVTETQYF
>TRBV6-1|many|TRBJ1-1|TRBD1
TGTGCCAGCAGCCCTCGACAGGGTTTTGGGGCTTTCTTT
CASSPRQGFGAFF
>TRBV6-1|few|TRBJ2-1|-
TGTGCCAGCAGTGAAGCGGCGGAGGGGCACAATGAGCAGTTCTTC
CASSEAAEGHNEQFF
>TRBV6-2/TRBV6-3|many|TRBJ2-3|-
TGTGCCAGCAGTTACTCGAGGAGCTCAGATACGCAGTATTTT
CASSYSRSSDTQYF
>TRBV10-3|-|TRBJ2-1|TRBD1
TGTGCCATCAGGGGGACAGGATTCAATGAGCAGTTCTTC
CAIRGTGFNEQFF
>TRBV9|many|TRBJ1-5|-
TGTGCCAGCAGCGTAGATGGGCAGCTAAATCAGCCCCAGCATTTT
CASSVDGQLNQPQHF
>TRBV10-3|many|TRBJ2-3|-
TGTGCCATCAGTGACCCTACTCGTGGTAGCGTCACAGATACGCAGTATTTT
CAISDPTRGSVTDTQYF
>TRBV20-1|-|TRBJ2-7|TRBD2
TGCAGTGCTAAGGGGACTAGCGGGAGTTCTATTTACGAGCAGTACTTC
CSAKGTSGSSIYEQYF
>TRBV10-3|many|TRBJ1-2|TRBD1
TGTGCCATCAGTCCTTCAGGGGGCCGTGGCTACACCTTC
CAISPSGGRGYTF
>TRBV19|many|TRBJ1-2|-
TGTGCCAGTAGTATCCGAGGAGGGTATGGCTACACCTTC
CASSIRGGYGYTF
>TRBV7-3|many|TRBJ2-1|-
TGTGCCAGCAGCTCTAGGGGGGGCTCCTACAATGAGCAGTTCTTC
CASSSRGGSYNEQFF
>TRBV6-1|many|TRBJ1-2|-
TGTGCCAGCAGGGACCCGGGGGGAGGCTATGGCTACACCTTC
CASRDPGGGYGYTF
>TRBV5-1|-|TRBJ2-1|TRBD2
TGCGCCAGCAGCTGGGTAGCGGGAAGCTACAATGAGCAGTTCTTC
CASSWVAGSYNEQFF
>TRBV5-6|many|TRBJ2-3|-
TGTGCCAGCAGCACACCGGGACTCGCCACAGATACGCAGTATTTT
CASSTPGLATDTQYF
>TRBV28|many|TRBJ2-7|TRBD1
TGTGCCAGCAGGGCTCCGGGGGACAGGGGGCAAGAGCAGTACTTC
CASRAPGDRGQEQYF
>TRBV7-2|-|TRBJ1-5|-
TGTGCCAGCAGCCCACGGACCGCCCAGCCCCAGCATTTT
CASSPRTAQPQHF
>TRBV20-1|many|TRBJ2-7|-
TGCAGTGCTTTATCCGGGGCACAGGACGAGCAGTACTTC
CSALSGAQDEQYF
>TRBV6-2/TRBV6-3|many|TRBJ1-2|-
TGTGCCAGCAGTTACCCCGAGGTCTATGGCTACACCTTC
CASSYPEVYGYTF
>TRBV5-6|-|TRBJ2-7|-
TGTGCCAGCAGCTTGTGGCAGGTCTCCTACGAGCAGTACTTC
CASSLWQVSYEQYF
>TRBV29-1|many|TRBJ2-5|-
TGCAGCGTTGAAGCACAGGGGAGGCCACAAGAGACCCAGTACTTC
CSVEAQGRPQETQYF